The sample holds a few counts of the clone carrying this TCR beta chain. The antigen remains undetermined. The PCR employed 60 Vbeta primers together with 13 Jbeta primers. This table comes from immunoSEQ multiplex PCR, and its TCRdb copy is limited to in-frame clones, with some not included. The data contain 90,000 to 100,000 clones, about 70% of them singletons. These data come from a study of cytomegalovirus exposure and HLA in healthy donors. There are 16 residues in the CDR3. The junction had 13 bases not matched to a gene; V was cut back by 6 bases and J by 7 bases. Germline V gene data show CDR1 as SGHVS and CDR2 as FQNEAQ. Study outcomes and limitations: A later analysis showed HLA-associated TCR beta chains outstripping equally common others in clonal expansion.

This TCR was recovered from a female donor in good health and CMV-seronegative. This chain links TRBV7-8 with TRBJ2-2, with TRBD1 identical over 8 bases. The sample taken for sequencing was PBMCs. CDR3 coding DNA: TGTGCCAGCAGTCTCCGGGACAGGAATGTCGGCGGGGAGCTGTTTTTT. Protein: CASSLRDRNVGGELFF. Full variable domain (remainder filled in from reference TRBV7-8 and TRBJ2-2): GAGVSQSPRYKVAKRGQDVALRCDPISGHVSLFWYQQALGQGPEFLTYFQNEAQLDKSGLPSDRFFAERPEGSVSTLKIQRTQQEDSAVYLCASSLRDRNVGGELFFGEGSRLTVL.